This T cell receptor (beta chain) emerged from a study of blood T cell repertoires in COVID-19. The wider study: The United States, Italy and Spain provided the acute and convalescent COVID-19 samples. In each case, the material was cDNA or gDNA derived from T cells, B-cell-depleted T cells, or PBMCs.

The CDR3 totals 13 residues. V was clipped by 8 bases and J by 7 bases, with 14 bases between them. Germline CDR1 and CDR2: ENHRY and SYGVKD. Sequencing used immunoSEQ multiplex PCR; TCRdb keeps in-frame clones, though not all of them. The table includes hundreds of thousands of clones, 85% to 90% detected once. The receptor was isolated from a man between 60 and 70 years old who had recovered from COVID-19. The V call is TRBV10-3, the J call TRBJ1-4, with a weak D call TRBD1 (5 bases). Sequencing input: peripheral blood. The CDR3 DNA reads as TGTGCCATCTCGGGGGACCAGTCTGAAAAACTGTTTTTT. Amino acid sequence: CAISGDQSEKLFF.